These T cell receptor beta chains were read from a single sample in a study of T-cell reconstitution after alpha-beta-depleted transplantation in children. TCRdb ran MiXCR on the PCR reads and lists one entry per CDR3 protein. The data contain about 90,000 distinct CDR3 sequences, around 16% of them seen just once; the ten biggest clones take up 15% to 20%. The sequencing here drew on PBMCs, mostly from graft donor cells, taken 180 days after TCRalphabeta/CD19-depleted stem cell transplant. These receptors were taken from a male patient between 2 and 15 years old who had a stem cell transplant for acute lymphoblastic leukemia, so the T cells may come from the graft donor. Each CDR3 is given with its conserved first and last residue. A D gene is named only where the DNA matches it firmly. The size of a clone is reported for some rows only, either as once, few or many, or as a class for expanded clones.

CDR3nt: TGTGCCAGCAGCCAAGCACGCGGGGTCCAAGAGACCCAGTACTTC; CDR3aa: CASSQARGVQETQYF; d_gene: .; j_gene: TRBJ2-5; v_gene: TRBV14; abundance: few
CDR3nt: TGCGCCAGCAGCCCCGTCCCTAACACTGAAGCTTTCTTT; CDR3aa: CASSPVPNTEAFF; d_gene: .; j_gene: TRBJ1-1; v_gene: TRBV4-3; abundance: .
CDR3nt: TGCGCCAGCAGCTTAAGGACAGGCTATGGCTACACCTTC; CDR3aa: CASSLRTGYGYTF; d_gene: TRBD1; j_gene: TRBJ1-2; v_gene: TRBV5-1; abundance: .
CDR3nt: TGTGCCAGCAGCTTAGGATCCGCCGAGACCCAGTACTTC; CDR3aa: CASSLGSAETQYF; d_gene: .; j_gene: TRBJ2-5; v_gene: TRBV7-2; abundance: many
CDR3nt: TGTGCCAGCAGCCAAGACGTCGGACCTTATGGCTACACCTTC; CDR3aa: CASSQDVGPYGYTF; d_gene: .; j_gene: TRBJ1-2; v_gene: TRBV3-1; abundance: .
CDR3nt: TGTGCCAGCAGAATAATACAGGGCCCAGGACTGGGCAATCAGCCCCAGCATTTT; CDR3aa: CASRIIQGPGLGNQPQHF; d_gene: .; j_gene: TRBJ1-5; v_gene: TRBV12-3/TRBV12-4; abundance: .
CDR3nt: TGTGCCACCAAGCTCCGCCGGGGACTTGACTATGGCTACACCTTC; CDR3aa: CATKLRRGLDYGYTF; d_gene: .; j_gene: TRBJ1-2; v_gene: TRBV15; abundance: few
CDR3nt: TGCGCCAGCAGCTTACAGGTAGAAGCTTTCTTT; CDR3aa: CASSLQVEAFF; d_gene: .; j_gene: TRBJ1-1; v_gene: TRBV5-1; abundance: .
CDR3nt: TGTGCCAGCAGCGTCCAGGGCAATGAGCAGTTCTTC; CDR3aa: CASSVQGNEQFF; d_gene: .; j_gene: TRBJ2-1; v_gene: TRBV7-8; abundance: .
CDR3nt: TGCAGTGCTCGGGGACGGCTCACAGATACGCAGTATTTT; CDR3aa: CSARGRLTDTQYF; d_gene: .; j_gene: TRBJ2-3; v_gene: TRBV20-1; abundance: .
CDR3nt: TGTGCCAGCAGTTTCTCCCGGGACACGACTGAAGCTTTCTTT; CDR3aa: CASSFSRDTTEAFF; d_gene: .; j_gene: TRBJ1-1; v_gene: TRBV27; abundance: .
CDR3nt: TGTGCCAGCAGTTCGCGGATCAACGGGGATACGCAGTATTTT; CDR3aa: CASSSRINGDTQYF; d_gene: .; j_gene: TRBJ2-3; v_gene: TRBV6-5; abundance: once
CDR3nt: TGTGCCAGCAGCTTGGGAAGGACCACCTTTTTAGAGACCCAGTACTTC; CDR3aa: CASSLGRTTFLETQYF; d_gene: .; j_gene: TRBJ2-5; v_gene: TRBV5-6; abundance: .
CDR3nt: TGCGCCAGCAGCCTAGCTAGGGCAGGGAAAGATACGCAGTATTTT; CDR3aa: CASSLARAGKDTQYF; d_gene: .; j_gene: TRBJ2-3; v_gene: TRBV5-1; abundance: .
CDR3nt: TGTGCCAGCAGCGAACGGGGGCGTCAGAACATTCAGTACTTC; CDR3aa: CASSERGRQNIQYF; d_gene: .; j_gene: TRBJ2-4; v_gene: TRBV5-6; abundance: .
CDR3nt: TGTGCCAGCAGCTCCTTCAACTACAATGAGCAGTTCTTC; CDR3aa: CASSSFNYNEQFF; d_gene: .; j_gene: TRBJ2-1; v_gene: TRBV13; abundance: once
CDR3nt: TGTGCCAGCAGCGCACCGGGTCGCTCCTACAATGAGCAGTTCTTC; CDR3aa: CASSAPGRSYNEQFF; d_gene: .; j_gene: TRBJ2-1; v_gene: TRBV9; abundance: .
CDR3nt: TGTGCCACCAGCAGAGTATGGGGCATGAACACTGAAGCTTTCTTT; CDR3aa: CATSRVWGMNTEAFF; d_gene: .; j_gene: TRBJ1-1; v_gene: TRBV15; abundance: few
CDR3nt: TGTGCCACCCGACAGGGTAGCACAGATACGCAGTATTTT; CDR3aa: CATRQGSTDTQYF; d_gene: TRBD1; j_gene: TRBJ2-3; v_gene: TRBV24-1; abundance: .
CDR3nt: TGTGCCAGCAGCCCATGGACAGGCCAAGAGACCCAGTACTTC; CDR3aa: CASSPWTGQETQYF; d_gene: TRBD1; j_gene: TRBJ2-5; v_gene: TRBV7-7; abundance: .
CDR3nt: TGTGCCAGCAGCATACAGGGGGCTAATGGCTACACCTTC; CDR3aa: CASSIQGANGYTF; d_gene: TRBD1; j_gene: TRBJ1-2; v_gene: TRBV6-1; abundance: .
CDR3nt: TGCGCCAGCAGCTTGGAGTCGGGCCTTTACAATGAGCAGTTCTTC; CDR3aa: CASSLESGLYNEQFF; d_gene: .; j_gene: TRBJ2-1; v_gene: TRBV5-1; abundance: .
CDR3nt: TGTGCCAGCAGCTTAGAAGCCGTATCTGGTTCACCCCTCCACTTT; CDR3aa: CASSLEAVSGSPLHF; d_gene: .; j_gene: TRBJ1-6; v_gene: TRBV7-8; abundance: few
CDR3nt: TGTGCCAGCAGAGAGGTAGTTAACATTCAGTACTTC; CDR3aa: CASREVVNIQYF; d_gene: .; j_gene: TRBJ2-4; v_gene: TRBV2; abundance: few
CDR3nt: TGTGCCAGCAGCGGTAGCGGCCTAGCGATAGATACGCAGTATTTT; CDR3aa: CASSGSGLAIDTQYF; d_gene: .; j_gene: TRBJ2-3; v_gene: TRBV9; abundance: few
CDR3nt: TGTGCCAGCAGTGTAGACAGGACTGAAAAACTGTTTTTT; CDR3aa: CASSVDRTEKLFF; d_gene: .; j_gene: TRBJ1-4; v_gene: TRBV6-1; abundance: few
CDR3nt: TGTGCCATCAGTGAGCGATTAGCCCCAGTGTCCACCGGGGAGCTGTTTTTT; CDR3aa: CAISERLAPVSTGELFF; d_gene: .; j_gene: TRBJ2-2; v_gene: TRBV10-3; abundance: .
CDR3nt: TGTGCCAGCAGCTTATTTCGGGGGGCCTCCTACAATGAGCAGTTCTTC; CDR3aa: CASSLFRGASYNEQFF; d_gene: .; j_gene: TRBJ2-1; v_gene: TRBV7-2; abundance: .
CDR3nt: TGTGCCAGCAGCAGACAGGGAACCGGGGAGCTGTTTTTT; CDR3aa: CASSRQGTGELFF; d_gene: TRBD1; j_gene: TRBJ2-2; v_gene: TRBV12-3/TRBV12-4; abundance: .
CDR3nt: TGCGCCAGCAGCTCGGGCGGGAGCTACAATGAGCAGTTCTTC; CDR3aa: CASSSGGSYNEQFF; d_gene: TRBD2; j_gene: TRBJ2-1; v_gene: TRBV5-1; abundance: few
CDR3nt: TGCAGTGCTAGAGATTTACCGATGACCCGACTAAGCACAGATACGCAGTATTTT; CDR3aa: CSARDLPMTRLSTDTQYF; d_gene: .; j_gene: TRBJ2-3; v_gene: TRBV20-1; abundance: .
CDR3nt: TGTGCCAGCAGCCTCCGACTAGCGGGGGCCTCCAATGAGCAGTTCTTC; CDR3aa: CASSLRLAGASNEQFF; d_gene: TRBD2; j_gene: TRBJ2-1; v_gene: TRBV12-3/TRBV12-4; abundance: .
CDR3nt: TGCAGCGGCCCCGCTAGCGGGGGGGGATACAATGAGCAGTTCTTC; CDR3aa: CSGPASGGGYNEQFF; d_gene: TRBD2; j_gene: TRBJ2-1; v_gene: TRBV29-1; abundance: .
CDR3nt: TGTGCCAGCAGCCCCGAACCGGGACATACGCAGTATTTT; CDR3aa: CASSPEPGHTQYF; d_gene: .; j_gene: TRBJ2-3; v_gene: TRBV7-2; abundance: .
CDR3nt: TGTGCCAGCAGCTTAGACGGAGGAGCTGGCTACACCTTC; CDR3aa: CASSLDGGAGYTF; d_gene: .; j_gene: TRBJ1-2; v_gene: TRBV7-9; abundance: few
CDR3nt: TGTGCCAGCAGCTTATTGCCCTGGGCTAGCGAAACCGGGGAGCTGTTTTTT; CDR3aa: CASSLLPWASETGELFF; d_gene: .; j_gene: TRBJ2-2; v_gene: TRBV7-9; abundance: few
CDR3nt: TGCGCCAGCAGCTTGGCTAGCGGGACAGGGACGGCTGGCTACACCTTC; CDR3aa: CASSLASGTGTAGYTF; d_gene: TRBD1; j_gene: TRBJ1-2; v_gene: TRBV5-1; abundance: few
CDR3nt: TGCGCCAGCAGCTTGGCTACGGGGGGGGGCACAGATACGCAGTATTTT; CDR3aa: CASSLATGGGTDTQYF; d_gene: TRBD2; j_gene: TRBJ2-3; v_gene: TRBV5-1; abundance: .
CDR3nt: TGTGCCAGCAGTCCCCAAGGGCGAGGAGGCAAAAACATTCAGTACTTC; CDR3aa: CASSPQGRGGKNIQYF; d_gene: .; j_gene: TRBJ2-4; v_gene: TRBV12-3/TRBV12-4; abundance: many
CDR3nt: TGCGCCAGCAGCGGGGTAGAGGGACAGGGGGCTGAAGCTTTCTTT; CDR3aa: CASSGVEGQGAEAFF; d_gene: TRBD1; j_gene: TRBJ1-1; v_gene: TRBV10-2; abundance: few
CDR3nt: TGCAGCGCGGACAGGGGGAACACCGGGGAGCTGTTTTTT; CDR3aa: CSADRGNTGELFF; d_gene: TRBD1; j_gene: TRBJ2-2; v_gene: TRBV29-1; abundance: many
CDR3nt: TGCGCCAGCAGCTCATTTTCCTCACGTTATGGCTACGCCTTC; CDR3aa: CASSSFSSRYGYAF; d_gene: .; j_gene: TRBJ1-2; v_gene: TRBV5-1; abundance: .
CDR3nt: TGTGCCAGCAGTTCCGATCAGCCCCAGCATTTT; CDR3aa: CASSSDQPQHF; d_gene: .; j_gene: TRBJ1-5; v_gene: TRBV12-3/TRBV12-4; abundance: few
CDR3nt: TGCAGTGCTATCGTGGCTAGCGGGGGGGAGACCCAGTACTTC; CDR3aa: CSAIVASGGETQYF; d_gene: TRBD2; j_gene: TRBJ2-5; v_gene: TRBV20-1; abundance: .
CDR3nt: TGTGCCAGCAGTTACTCGATAGGCCCTCGGTACCAAGAGACCCAGTACTTC; CDR3aa: CASSYSIGPRYQETQYF; d_gene: .; j_gene: TRBJ2-5; v_gene: TRBV6-5; abundance: many
CDR3nt: TGCGCCAGCAGCAGGGGACCGGGCCTTGCTAATGAAAAACTGTCTTTT; CDR3aa: CASSRGPGLANEKLSF; d_gene: .; j_gene: TRBJ1-4; v_gene: TRBV5-1; abundance: .
CDR3nt: TGTGCCAGCAGCTTGGGCGGGGCAACTCCCACAGATACGCAGTATTTT; CDR3aa: CASSLGGATPTDTQYF; d_gene: .; j_gene: TRBJ2-3; v_gene: TRBV5-4; abundance: few
CDR3nt: TGCGCCAGCAGCCTACGGGAGGTAGCGGGCACCGGGGAGCTGTTTTTT; CDR3aa: CASSLREVAGTGELFF; d_gene: TRBD2; j_gene: TRBJ2-2; v_gene: TRBV5-1; abundance: few
CDR3nt: TGCGCCAGCAGCTTGATCCAGGGGAACTCTGGAAACACCATATATTTT; CDR3aa: CASSLIQGNSGNTIYF; d_gene: .; j_gene: TRBJ1-3; v_gene: TRBV5-1; abundance: few
CDR3nt: TGCGCCAGCAGCTTGCCAGGCGTCTACGGCTACACCTTC; CDR3aa: CASSLPGVYGYTF; d_gene: .; j_gene: TRBJ1-2; v_gene: TRBV5-1; abundance: .
CDR3nt: TGCAGTGCTAGAGCCGGGACAGCAAGCTACGAGCAGTACTTC; CDR3aa: CSARAGTASYEQYF; d_gene: TRBD1; j_gene: TRBJ2-7; v_gene: TRBV20-1; abundance: few
CDR3nt: TGTGCCAGCAGCTTAGAGGTGCCGAGTACGCAGTATTTT; CDR3aa: CASSLEVPSTQYF; d_gene: .; j_gene: TRBJ2-3; v_gene: TRBV7-9; abundance: .
CDR3nt: TGCAGCGTTGAAGTGGCTGCTCCGGGACACGGTCCCCCCTACGAGCAGTACTTC; CDR3aa: CSVEVAAPGHGPPYEQYF; d_gene: .; j_gene: TRBJ2-7; v_gene: TRBV29-1; abundance: few